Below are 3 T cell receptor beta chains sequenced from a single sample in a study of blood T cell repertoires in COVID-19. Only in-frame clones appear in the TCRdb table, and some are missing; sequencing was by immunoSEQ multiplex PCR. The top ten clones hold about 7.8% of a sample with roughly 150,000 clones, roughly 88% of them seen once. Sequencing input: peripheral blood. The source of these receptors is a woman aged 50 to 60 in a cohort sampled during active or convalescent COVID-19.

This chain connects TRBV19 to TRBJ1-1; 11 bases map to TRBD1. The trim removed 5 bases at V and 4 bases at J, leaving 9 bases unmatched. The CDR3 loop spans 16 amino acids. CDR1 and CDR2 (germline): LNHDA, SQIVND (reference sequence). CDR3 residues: CASSPAPGQGATEAFF. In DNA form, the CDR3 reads TGTGCCAGTAGTCCTGCGCCTGGACAGGGGGCCACTGAAGCTTTCTTT.

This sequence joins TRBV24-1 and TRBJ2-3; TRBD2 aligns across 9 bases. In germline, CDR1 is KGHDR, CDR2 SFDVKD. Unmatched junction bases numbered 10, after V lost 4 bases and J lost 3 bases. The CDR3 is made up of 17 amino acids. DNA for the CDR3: TGTGCCACCAGTGACCCCGGGCTGCGGGGGGGAACAGATACGCAGTATTTT. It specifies CATSDPGLRGGTDTQYF.

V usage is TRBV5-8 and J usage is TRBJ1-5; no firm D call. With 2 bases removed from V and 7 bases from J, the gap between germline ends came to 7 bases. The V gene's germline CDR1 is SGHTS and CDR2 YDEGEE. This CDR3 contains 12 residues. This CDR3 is CASSFLGQPQHF. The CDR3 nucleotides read TGTGCCAGCAGCTTTCTGGGCCAGCCCCAGCATTTT.